This record looks at one TCR beta chain sequence and its context. Its antigen remains unidentified. In the ViraFEST assay, antigen-specific CD4+ clonotypes were identified by expansion after peptide-pool stimulation. At the end of over 8 days of culture, CD4+ T cells were isolated. Vaccinated participants had no history of SARS-CoV-2 infection and tested negative for nucleocapsid antibodies. Here immunoSEQ multiplex PCR was the method, and the copy in TCRdb shows in-frame clones only, minus some. The sample records about 24,000 clones, roughly 80% being singletons. The sample comes from a study of vaccination effects on CD4 cells after COVID-19. Germline CDR1 and CDR2: KGHSH and LQKENI. This CDR3 has 15 residues. V was clipped by 6 bases and J by 1 base; unmatched bases: 9.

This TCR was recovered from a human donor who received a COVID-19 vaccine. Sequences were derived from CD4+ T cells from PBMCs cultured with HCoV-NL63 spike peptides, sampled before COVID-19 vaccination. V is TRBV18 and J is TRBJ2-7; 7 bases align to TRBD1. Here the CDR3 reads CASSEQGLLSYEQYF. CDR3 DNA: TGTGCCAGCTCGGAACAGGGGTTACTATCCTACGAGCAGTACTTC.